The 3 T cell receptor beta chains in this list originate from one sample, sequenced in a study of OX40 agonist ivuxolimab in advanced cancers. The method was immunoSEQ multiplex PCR; TCRdb's version includes in-frame clones alone and lacks a portion of them. The sample yields 30,000 to 45,000 clones, approximately 80% seen once. Source: CD4+ or CD8+ T cells sorted from blood, taken in a trial of the OX40 agonist ivuxolimab. These receptors came from an adult with an advanced solid tumor such as melanoma, head and neck, liver or kidney cancer.

This chain joins TRBV27 and TRBJ1-3; D not certain. V was clipped by 6 bases and J by 3 bases, with 9 bases between them. The CDR3 loop spans 13 amino acids. Germline CDR1 and CDR2: MNHEY and SMNVEV (reference sequence). Here the CDR3 DNA reads TGTGCCAGCAGCGACAACATTGGAAACACCATATATTTT. Translation gives CASSDNIGNTIYF.

The gene calls are TRBV11-2 and TRBJ1-2; D ambiguous. This CDR3 spans 14 amino acids. V lost 2 bases, J lost 0 bases, and 7 bases lay in between. Germline V gives CDR1 SGHAT, CDR2 FQNNGV. CDR3 nucleotides: TGTGCCAGCAGCTTAACATATCCTAACTATGGCTACACCTTC. Translating it yields CASSLTYPNYGYTF.

V gene TRBV5-4 combines with J gene TRBJ2-3; 7 bases line up with TRBD2. Germline CDR1 is SGHNT and CDR2 is YYREEE (reference sequence). The CDR3 runs to 15 residues. With 4 bases clipped from V and 2 bases from J, the junction kept 7 bases outside the gene matches. The CDR3 coding sequence is TGTGCCAGCAGCCCTAGCGGACGGGACACAGATACGCAGTATTTT. Protein sequence: CASSPSGRDTDTQYF. The whole variable domain, filled in from reference TRBV5-4 and TRBJ2-3, reads ETGVTQSPTHLIKTRGQQVTLRCSSQSGHNTVSWYQQALGQGPQFIFQYYREEENGRGNFPPRFSGLQFPNYSSELNVNALELDDSALYLCASSPSGRDTDTQYFGPGTRLTVL.